Listed here are 29 T cell receptor beta chains from one sample, sequenced in a study of cytomegalovirus exposure and HLA in healthy donors. In the PCR, 60 Vbeta and 13 Jbeta primers were used. Sequencing used immunoSEQ multiplex PCR; TCRdb keeps in-frame clones, though not all of them. This table has fewer than 200,000 clones, roughly 10% appearing once. Material for sequencing was PBMCs. These receptors were collected from a woman younger than 45 in good health and CMV-seropositive.

The rearrangement links TRBV10-1 to TRBJ1-2; 7 bases agree with TRBD1. Trimming removed 8 bases from V and 3 bases from J; junction bases left unmatched: 6. In germline, CDR1 is WNHNN, CDR2 SYGVQD (reference sequence). CDR3 length: 13 amino acids. As DNA, the CDR3 is TGCGCCAGCTCTCGGGACAGCTACTATGGCTACACCTTC. As protein: CASSRDSYYGYTF.

The V call is TRBV6-5, the J call TRBJ1-4, with unresolved D. The CDR3 has 15 residues. CDR1 and CDR2 (germline): MNHEY, SVGAGI. V was trimmed by 6 bases and J by 0 bases, leaving 11 bases between them. CDR3 in DNA: TGTGCCAGCAGGCTTTACAGAGCAACTAATGAAAAACTGTTTTTT. This codes for CASRLYRATNEKLFF.

The genes are TRBV14 and TRBJ1-5; perhaps TRBD1 as D (5 bases). This CDR3 has 15 amino acids. Trimming stripped 0 bases from V and 8 bases from J, with 14 bases between. The V gene's germline CDR1 is SGHDN and CDR2 FVKESK. The chain's CDR3 is CASSQECRANKPQHF. CDR3 DNA sequence: TGTGCCAGCAGCCAAGAATGCAGGGCAAATAAGCCCCAGCATTTT.

This sequence joins TRBV19 and TRBJ2-2; 11 nucleotides line up with TRBD2. Germline loops: CDR1 LNHDA, CDR2 SQIVND (reference sequence). CDR3 length: 18 residues. J gave up 0 bases and V 5 bases, and 8 bases lay outside the gene matches. DNA for the CDR3: TGTGCCAGTAGTTCCAGATTGGGACTAGCGGCGAACACCGGGGAGCTGTTTTTT. It is translated as CASSSRLGLAANTGELFF. The full variable domain, completed using reference TRBV19 and TRBJ2-2, is DGGITQSPKYLFRKEGQNVTLSCEQNLNHDAMYWYRQDPGQGLRLIYYSQIVNDFQKGDIAEGYSVSREKKESFPLTVTSAQKNPTAFYLCASSSRLGLAANTGELFFGEGSRLTVL.

The chain has TRBV11-3 and TRBJ2-5; 7 bases agree with TRBD2. This CDR3 has 14 residues. Losses at the gene ends were 1 base for V and 5 bases for J; bases not matched to a gene: 4. CDR1 and CDR2 (germline): SGHNT, YENEEA. DNA for the CDR3: TGTGCCAGCAGCTTAGCGGGAGGCGGGGAGACCCAGTACTTC. Protein: CASSLAGGGETQYF.

This clone has a handful of counts. The J gene is TRBJ2-1, the V gene TRBV7-9; D perhaps matches TRBD2 (6 bases). The germline gives CDR1 SEHNR, CDR2 FQNEAQ (reference sequence). The CDR3 is 13 amino acids. Trimming cost V 5 bases and J 13 bases, with 18 bases left between them. The CDR3 sequence is CASSHPGEASQFF. The CDR3 nucleotides read TGTGCCAGCAGCCATCCGGGAGAAGCCTCCCAGTTCTTC.

This clone was counted only a few times. This sequence joins TRBV6-1 and TRBJ1-2; a weak D match, TRBD1 (6 bases). The CDR3 contains 11 residues. Germline CDR1 and CDR2: MNHNS and SASEGT. V shed 7 bases and J shed 14 bases, with 17 bases lying between them. The CDR3 DNA sequence: TGTGCCAGCACCGACGGGGGGGCTAGGACCTTC. Its protein is CASTDGGARTF.

V and J are TRBV10-2 and TRBJ2-5; D possibly corresponds to TRBD1 (7 bases). Germline assignment: CDR1 WSHSY and CDR2 SAAADI. Trimming removed 0 bases at V and 5 bases at J, with 13 bases between. This CDR3 region has 15 residues. The CDR3 protein is CASSESAGGQETQYF. CDR3 coding DNA: TGCGCCAGCAGTGAGTCGGCAGGGGGGCAGGAGACCCAGTACTTC.

This clone was counted a few times. The chain has TRBV14 and TRBJ2-7; 12 nucleotides line up with TRBD2. The germline V gene has CDR1 SGHDN and CDR2 FVKESK. The CDR3 is 20 residues long. V lost 0 bases, J lost 3 bases, and 15 bases stayed unmatched. The CDR3 region is CASSQDPRRLAGALHYEQYF. The CDR3 DNA reads TGTGCCAGCAGCCAAGATCCAAGGCGACTAGCGGGAGCCCTCCACTACGAGCAGTACTTC.

This clone was found a few times. CDR3 protein: CASSMTREDTQYF. The DNA for the CDR3 is TGTGCCAGCTCAATGACCCGGGAAGATACGCAGTATTTT. The rearrangement joins TRBV18 to TRBJ2-3; weak D call: TRBD2 (5 bases). Per the germline V gene, CDR1 is KGHSH and CDR2 is LQKENI. Trimming shortened V by 5 bases and J by 5 bases, and 11 bases separated the two germline ends. The CDR3 runs 13 residues.

The chain has TRBV6-4 and TRBJ2-1, with 12 bases lining up with TRBD2. The germline gives CDR1 MRHNA, CDR2 SNTAGT. V was pared by 6 bases and J by 8 bases, with 5 bases of the junction left unmatched. There are 14 residues in the CDR3. CDR3 region: CASSLAGGPHEQFF. In DNA, the CDR3 is TGTGCCAGCAGCCTAGCGGGAGGGCCCCATGAGCAGTTCTTC.

This clone was counted only a few times. One end of the junction does not line up with germline, which may come from a read error. The genes are TRBV29-1 and TRBJ1-4; unclear D gene. The germline CDR1 and CDR2 sequences are SQVTM and ANQGSEA. The CDR3 runs 12 residues. The CDR3 loop is CSVEGPNGKLFF. The CDR3 DNA reads TGCAGCGTTGAAGGGCCAAATGGAAAACTGTTTTTT.

A few counts support this clone. The chain is built from TRBV27 and TRBJ2-3; TRBD2 might be the D (5 bases). With 2 bases removed from V and 6 bases from J, the gap between germline ends came to 12 bases. The CDR3 consists of 14 residues. In germline, CDR1 is MNHEY, CDR2 SMNVEV (reference sequence). CDR3 sequence: CASSLDRSGDTQYF. CDR3 sequence (DNA): TGTGCCAGCAGTTTAGACCGGTCGGGGGATACGCAGTATTTT.

This clone was seen a handful of times. The chain uses TRBV10-2 and TRBJ2-7; D might be TRBD2 (5 bases). V was trimmed by 3 bases and J by 2 bases, leaving 20 bases between them. Germline assignment: CDR1 WSHSY and CDR2 SAAADI. There are 17 residues in the CDR3. CDR3 loop: CASSDPSTVPGAYEQYF. In nucleotides, the CDR3 is TGCGCCAGCAGTGATCCATCGACTGTCCCCGGGGCCTACGAGCAGTACTTC.

This clone has just a few counts. The chain links TRBV7-2 to TRBJ2-7; tentatively, D is TRBD2 (5 bases). Deletions cut 5 bases from V and 1 base from J, with 12 bases between. This CDR3 comprises 14 residues. Germline values: CDR1 SGHTA, CDR2 FQGNSA. CDR3 loop: CASSPRRVSYEQYF. In DNA, the CDR3 is TGTGCCAGCAGCCCCCGGCGGGTTTCCTACGAGCAGTACTTC.

The CDR3 spells CASSSQNRALSSYEQYF. In DNA form, the CDR3 reads TGTGCCAGCAGCTCTCAAAACAGGGCCTTGAGCTCCTACGAGCAGTACTTC. This rearrangement joins TRBV7-2 to TRBJ2-7; TRBD1 is a possible D gene (6 bases). CDR3 length equals 17 residues. V lost 4 bases, J lost 0 bases, and 19 bases lay in between. The germline V gene has CDR1 SGHTA and CDR2 FQGNSA.

This clone showed up just a few times. The V gene is TRBV6-1, the J gene TRBJ2-4; D might be TRBD1 (6 bases). CDR3 length: 13 amino acids. V gave up 6 bases and J gave up 5 bases, with 11 bases separating them. From germline, CDR1 is MNHNS and CDR2 SASEGT. CDR3 DNA sequence: TGTGCCAGCAGATATAGGACAGAAAACATTCAGTACTTC. Protein: CASRYRTENIQYF.

The J gene is TRBJ2-7, the V gene TRBV6-5, with a tentative D call TRBD2 (6 bases). The germline V gene has CDR1 MNHEY and CDR2 SVGAGI. This CDR3 region has 15 residues. V was cut by 5 bases and J by 0 bases, with 14 bases left in between. CDR3 coding DNA: TGTGCCAGCAGTGGGGGACTCCTCGACTCCTACGAGCAGTACTTC. Translation gives CASSGGLLDSYEQYF.

This clone was found a few times. V gene TRBV19 combines with J gene TRBJ1-5, with TRBD1 matching over 10 bases. The germline V gene has CDR1 LNHDA and CDR2 SQIVND (reference sequence). The CDR3 consists of 13 residues. After removal of 5 bases from V and 5 bases from J, the junction contained 0 bases not matched to a gene. Written as DNA, the CDR3 is TGTGCCAGTAGTGGGACAGGGGATCAGCCCCAGCATTTT. As protein: CASSGTGDQPQHF.

The chain is built from TRBV7-9 and TRBJ1-2; 9 bases agree with TRBD1. This CDR3 has 16 amino acids. CDR1 is SEHNR and CDR2 is FQNEAQ in the germline V gene (reference sequence). Germline trimming cut 0 bases from V and 7 bases from J; bases unmatched to any gene: 9. The CDR3 here is CASSLAGTGLSVGYTF. In DNA, the CDR3 is TGTGCCAGCAGCTTAGCCGGGACAGGGCTTTCAGTTGGCTACACCTTC.

This clone has a handful of counts. The chain has TRBV7-9 and TRBJ1-4; the match to TRBD1 covers 7 bases. CDR3 length equals 16 residues. The V segment lost 6 bases and the J segment 3 bases; nucleotides outside the gene matches: 10. Germline V gene data show CDR1 as SEHNR and CDR2 as FQNEAQ (reference sequence). CDR3 loop: CASRRQGLHSNEKLFF. CDR3 nucleotide sequence: TGTGCCAGCAGGAGACAGGGTTTGCATTCTAATGAAAAACTGTTTTTT.

This clone was picked up a small number of times. The gene calls are TRBV7-9 and TRBJ2-1; 9 nucleotides align to TRBD2. V gave up 7 bases and J gave up 0 bases; unmatched junction bases: 16. Germline V gene data show CDR1 as SEHNR and CDR2 as FQNEAQ (reference sequence). The CDR3 has 19 amino acids. In DNA, the CDR3 is TGTGCCAGCACCCCAGAGGGTAGCGGGAGAGGGAGCTCCTACAATGAGCAGTTCTTC. It specifies CASTPEGSGRGSSYNEQFF.

The chain's CDR3 is CASSLGVTSGSTDTQYF. CDR3 nucleotide sequence: TGTGCCAGCAGCTTGGGGGTGACTAGCGGGAGCACAGATACGCAGTATTTT. The chain uses TRBV5-5 and TRBJ2-3, with 10 positions matching TRBD2. The CDR3 is 17 amino acids. The V gene end was trimmed by 0 bases and the J gene end by 0 bases; junction bases not matched to a gene: 4. Germline assignment: CDR1 SGHKS and CDR2 YYEKEE (reference sequence).

This chain connects TRBV7-8 to TRBJ2-7, with 8 bases that match TRBD1. The V gene's germline CDR1 is SGHVS and CDR2 FQNEAQ. The V gene end was trimmed by 5 bases and the J gene end by 2 bases; junction bases not matched to a gene: 8. This CDR3 comprises 15 residues. DNA for the CDR3: TGTGCCAGCAGCATACAAGGACAGGGCCCCTACGAGCAGTACTTC. It translates to CASSIQGQGPYEQYF.

The chain combines TRBV2 with TRBJ2-1; 11 bases fit TRBD2. Trimming cost V 8 bases and J 6 bases; bases outside gene matches: 12. This CDR3 region has 16 residues. Germline CDR1 reads SNHLY; CDR2 reads FYNNEI. CDR3 residues: CASDRPTGTSGNEQFF. The DNA for the CDR3 is TGTGCCAGCGATCGCCCCACGGGGACTAGCGGCAATGAGCAGTTCTTC.

The chain has TRBV9 and TRBJ2-1; the match to TRBD2 covers 13 bases. The trim removed 3 bases at V and 0 bases at J, leaving 9 bases unmatched. Germline V lookup: CDR1 SGDLS, CDR2 YYNGEE. This CDR3 has 19 residues. The CDR3: CASSESGTSGASSYNEQFF. The CDR3 DNA reads TGTGCCAGCAGCGAATCCGGGACTAGCGGGGCAAGCTCCTACAATGAGCAGTTCTTC.

The chain has TRBV20-1 and TRBJ1-3, with unresolved D. The V gene's germline CDR1 is DFQATT and CDR2 SNEGSKA (reference sequence). The CDR3 covers 11 residues. V was cut by 6 bases and J by 4 bases, with 7 bases left in between. CDR3 DNA sequence: TGCAGTGCCTCCCTGGGAAACACCATATATTTT. Translated, it gives CSASLGNTIYF.

The V call is TRBV25-1, the J call TRBJ2-5; 9 nucleotides match TRBD1. Matching the DNA end better, TRBJ2-7 makes the J call doubtful. This CDR3 region has 14 residues. Germline values: CDR1 MGHDK, CDR2 SYGVNS. Written as DNA, the CDR3 is TGTGCCAGCAGTACCGGGACAGGGTTTCACGAGCAGTACTTC. Translation gives CASSTGTGFHEQYF.

The chain couples TRBV7-9 to TRBJ2-5; TRBD2 matches 9 bases. Germline-derived CDR1 and CDR2 are SEHNR and FQNEAQ (reference sequence). J was trimmed by 2 bases and V by 3 bases; bases with no gene match: 10. The CDR3 is 17 residues long. The CDR3 here is CASSFGLAGRRQETQYF. In DNA form, the CDR3 reads TGTGCCAGCAGCTTCGGCCTAGCGGGGAGGCGTCAAGAGACCCAGTACTTC.